The 26 T cell receptor beta chains given below trace back to one sample, sequenced in a study of blood T cells in healthy people across ages. A second PCR of about 6 to 12 cycles used a sample-barcoded 5' primer and a J-beta primer mix. In TCRdb, the 5' RACE reads were re-called with MiXCR into one record per CDR3 protein. The sample carries more than 500,000 distinct CDR3 sequences, about 27% recorded once. The data also belong to a second study, concerning T cells of mothers and their children.

Sequenced sample: blood. The receptors derive from a boy younger than 10 in good health.

In this sample, this clonotype turned up many times. The chain combines TRBV7-9 with TRBJ2-5, with 9 bases aligning to TRBD1. Germline V gives CDR1 SEHNR, CDR2 FQNEAQ (reference sequence). With V trimmed by 5 bases and J by 4 bases, 2 bases remained unmatched. The CDR3 covers 13 residues. The CDR3 region is CASSMTGGETQYF. CDR3 DNA: TGTGCCAGCAGCATGACAGGGGGAGAGACCCAGTACTTC.

The genes are TRBV20-1 and TRBJ2-7; D is possibly TRBD1 or TRBD2 (6 bases each). V lost 6 bases and J lost 0, with 12 bases in between. The CDR3 spans 13 residues. Germline V lookup: CDR1 DFQATT, CDR2 SNEGSKA (reference sequence). The CDR3 reads CSAPGGNSYEQYF. The DNA of the CDR3 is TGCAGTGCCCCCGGGGGCAACTCCTACGAGCAGTACTTC.

This clonotype has only a few counts. V is TRBV9 and J is TRBJ2-2; D remains unclear. Germline lookup yields CDR1 SGDLS and CDR2 YYNGEE. V shed 4 bases and J shed 3 bases, with 4 bases lying between them. CDR3 length equals 12 residues. CDR3 DNA sequence: TGTGCCAGCAGCATCTACACCGGGGAGCTGTTTTTT. Protein: CASSIYTGELFF.

In this sample, this clonotype turned up a few times. The DNA of the CDR3 is TGTGCCAGCAGCAATCCTGGACAGGCTAACTCCTACGAGCAGTACTTC. Protein: CASSNPGQANSYEQYF. V usage is TRBV7-9 and J usage is TRBJ2-5; 7 bases fit TRBD1. The J call may be wrong; the DNA end is better matched by TRBJ2-7. The CDR3 has 16 residues. From germline, CDR1 is SEHNR and CDR2 FQNEAQ (reference sequence).

This clonotype was detected only a few times. The chain is built from TRBV12-3 or TRBV12-4 and TRBJ2-5, with TRBD2 identical over 8 bases. Judging by the DNA end, TRBJ2-7 fits better; the J call may be wrong. The CDR3 runs 13 residues. The CDR3 sequence: CASTQGLVGEQYF. CDR3 in DNA: TGTGCCAGCACTCAGGGACTAGTCGGCGAGCAGTACTTC.

The rearrangement uses TRBV6-4 and TRBJ2-1; 12 nucleotides line up with TRBD2. V gave up 7 bases and J gave up 8 bases; unmatched junction bases: 15. In germline, CDR1 is MRHNA, CDR2 SNTAGT. The CDR3 runs to 17 residues. The CDR3 reads CASKKGSTSGSPDEQFF. The DNA for the CDR3 is TGTGCCAGCAAAAAGGGCTCGACTAGCGGGAGTCCCGATGAGCAGTTCTTC.

This clonotype was observed a few times. The chain couples TRBV25-1 to TRBJ2-1; D possibly corresponds to TRBD2 (6 bases). This CDR3 spans 14 amino acids. The germline gives CDR1 MGHDK, CDR2 SYGVNS. Trimming shortened V by 2 bases and J by 3 bases, and 8 bases separated the two germline ends. CDR3 loop: CASSETSSYNEQFF. Written as DNA, the CDR3 is TGTGCCAGCAGTGAAACTAGCAGCTACAATGAGCAGTTCTTC.

This clonotype has just a few counts. CDR3 sequence (DNA): TGTGCCAGTAGTATAACGCAGGGTCCCTACGAGCAGTACTTC. It codes for CASSITQGPYEQYF. This chain joins TRBV19 and TRBJ2-5, with D possibly TRBD1 on 5 matching bases. The closer fit of TRBJ2-7 to the DNA end suggests the J call may be wrong. Germline V gives CDR1 LNHDA, CDR2 SQIVND (reference sequence). The CDR3 is 14 residues long.

The chain has TRBV20-1 and TRBJ2-7; either TRBD1 or TRBD2 may fit D (5 bases each). With the DNA end fitting TRBJ2-1 better, the J assignment may be wrong. The germline V gene encodes CDR1 DFQATT and CDR2 SNEGSKA (reference sequence). CDR3 length: 14 residues. CDR3 sequence reads: CSASTLGPYNEQFF. CDR3 DNA: TGCAGTGCTAGCACCCTGGGACCCTACAATGAGCAGTTCTTC.

This chain connects TRBV29-1 to TRBJ1-1, with 7 bases aligning to TRBD1. This CDR3 contains 13 residues. Germline-derived CDR1 and CDR2 are SQVTM and ANQGSEA. Unmatched junction bases numbered 0, after V lost 1 base and J lost 1 base. The DNA of the CDR3 is TGCAGCGTTGAAGGGACAGGGAACACTGAAGCTTTCTTT. Translated: CSVEGTGNTEAFF. Using reference TRBV29-1 and TRBJ1-1 for the parts outside the CDR3, the full variable domain is SAVISQKPSRDICQRGTSLTIQCQVDSQVTMMFWYRQQPGQSLTLIATANQGSEATYESGFVIDKFPISRPNLTFSTLTVSNMSPEDSSIYLCSVEGTGNTEAFFGQGTRLTVV.

The V call is TRBV27, the J call TRBJ2-5, with D maybe TRBD2 (5 bases). The DNA matches TRBJ2-1 better at its end, which makes the J call doubtful. CDR3 length: 14 residues. The germline V gene has CDR1 MNHEY and CDR2 SMNVEV (reference sequence). DNA of the CDR3: TGTGCCAGCAGTTTGAGCGGCCCCTGGGGTGAGCAGTTCTTC. Protein sequence: CASSLSGPWGEQFF.

The sample holds a few counts of this clonotype. The chain couples TRBV5-5 to TRBJ1-4; D is possibly TRBD1 (5 bases). CDR3 length equals 15 residues. Germline CDR1 is SGHKS and CDR2 is YYEKEE (reference sequence). V was pared by 5 bases and J by 0 bases, with 11 bases between. This CDR3 is CASSPGGTTNEKLFF. The CDR3 DNA follows: TGTGCCAGCAGTCCGGGGGGTACAACTAATGAAAAACTGTTTTTT.

The chain recombines TRBV29-1 with TRBJ2-1; 7 positions agree with TRBD2. The CDR3 sequence is 14 residues long. The trim removed 1 base at V and 2 bases at J, leaving 2 bases unmatched. Germline CDR1 SQVTM, CDR2 ANQGSEA. The CDR3, as DNA: TGCAGCGTTGAAGCCAGCGGGACCTACAATGAGCAGTTCTTC. As protein: CSVEASGTYNEQFF.

This clonotype was seen more than once but under ten times. The chain joins TRBV15 to TRBJ1-1, with 8 nucleotides matching TRBD1. Trimming at V came to 4 bases and at J to 0 bases, leaving 7 bases not matched to a gene. The CDR3 has 16 amino acids. Germline CDR1 LNHNV, CDR2 YYDKDF (reference sequence). Written as DNA, the CDR3 is TGTGCCACCAGCACCTTGGACAGGGCCATGAACACTGAAGCTTTCTTT. Its translation: CATSTLDRAMNTEAFF.

This chain uses TRBV7-8 with TRBJ1-4, with D hard to call. The germline V gene encodes CDR1 SGHVS and CDR2 FQNEAQ. V was trimmed by 1 base and J by 15 bases, leaving 12 bases between them. The CDR3 covers 12 residues. The CDR3 sequence: CASSLGSQPLFF. CDR3 DNA sequence: TGTGCCAGCAGCTTAGGGTCCCAGCCGTTGTTTTTT.

This clonotype was found a few times. The chain employs TRBV15 and TRBJ2-7, with D possibly matching TRBD1 (6 bases). The ends were cut back, 0 bases at V and 2 bases at J, with 8 bases in the middle. The length of the CDR3 is 14 residues. Germline CDR1 LNHNV, CDR2 YYDKDF (reference sequence). The CDR3 bases are TGTGCCACCAGCAGAGAACAGGGCCCCTACGAGCAGTACTTC. Protein product: CATSREQGPYEQYF.

This clonotype was seen a handful of times. This chain uses TRBV20-1 with TRBJ1-2, with 11 bases matching TRBD1. J was trimmed by 3 bases and V by 1 base; bases with no gene match: 4. Per the germline V gene, CDR1 is DFQATT and CDR2 is SNEGSKA (reference sequence). CDR3 size: 15 residues. DNA for the CDR3: TGCAGTGCTAGAGCCGGGACAGGGGGGTACTATGGCTACACCTTC. Translating gives CSARAGTGGYYGYTF.

V and J are TRBV20-1 and TRBJ2-5, with 10 positions matching TRBD2. The DNA end favors TRBJ2-1, so the J call may be wrong. From germline, CDR1 is DFQATT and CDR2 SNEGSKA (reference sequence). This CDR3 has 15 residues. As DNA, the CDR3 is TGCAGTGCTAGAGATCGCCCTAGCGGGGGTACTGAGCAGTTCTTC. Translated: CSARDRPSGGTEQFF.

This chain uses TRBV2 with TRBJ2-5; D is unclear. The end of the DNA fits TRBJ2-1 better, so the J call may be wrong. CDR3 length: 11 amino acids. Per germline, CDR1 SNHLY and CDR2 FYNNEI. CDR3 nucleotides: TGTGCCAGCAGTGAATACGGTCCTCAGTTCTTC. Protein sequence: CASSEYGPQFF.

This clonotype was seen a few times. The chain carries TRBV10-3 and TRBJ1-1; D ambiguous. Germline lookup yields CDR1 ENHRY and CDR2 SYGVKD. CDR3 length: 13 residues. Trimming took off 9 bases at V and 0 bases at J, with 11 bases between the two ends. This CDR3 is CAMAIALNTEAFF. The CDR3 DNA is TGTGCCATGGCGATAGCCCTGAACACTGAAGCTTTCTTT.

This clonotype has a handful of counts. The genes are TRBV30 and TRBJ2-6, with 8 bases identical to TRBD2. CDR3 length: 17 residues. The germline V gene has CDR1 GTSNPN and CDR2 SVGIG (reference sequence). J gave up 0 bases and V 3 bases, and 7 bases lay outside the gene matches. The CDR3 protein is CAWRKAGAYSGANVLTF. The DNA of the CDR3 is TGTGCCTGGAGAAAAGCGGGGGCCTACTCTGGGGCCAACGTCCTGACTTTC.

This chain joins TRBV5-1 and TRBJ2-4; 11 nucleotides agree with TRBD1. CDR1 is SGHRS and CDR2 is YFSETQ in the germline V gene. The V segment lost 0 bases and the J segment 3 bases; nucleotides outside the gene matches: 11. This CDR3 comprises 19 residues. The CDR3 DNA reads as TGCGCCAGCAGCTTGGCCCCAGGACAGGGGGCATGGGGCAAAAACATTCAGTACTTC. Its protein is CASSLAPGQGAWGKNIQYF.

The V gene is TRBV6-5, the J gene TRBJ2-7; the D is unclear. The V and J ends lost 0 bases and 4 bases respectively, with 7 bases between them. CDR1 is MNHEY, CDR2 SVGAGI, per germline. CDR3 size: 13 residues. In DNA form, the CDR3 reads TGTGCCAGCAGTTACTCGATTGGTTACGAGCAGTACTTC. Its translation is CASSYSIGYEQYF.

This rearrangement joins TRBV29-1 to TRBJ2-3, with a possible D match to TRBD1 (7 bases). V was shortened by 2 bases and J by 4 bases, with 10 bases between the two germline ends. The CDR3 runs 13 residues. Germline V lookup: CDR1 SQVTM, CDR2 ANQGSEA. The CDR3 loop is CSVESRGADTQYF. The CDR3 region has the DNA TGCAGCGTTGAAAGCAGGGGGGCAGATACGCAGTATTTT.

The chain recombines TRBV27 with TRBJ1-4, with D hard to call. This CDR3 is 15 amino acids long. Germline CDR1 reads MNHEY; CDR2 reads SMNVEV (reference sequence). Deletions cut 3 bases from V and 5 bases from J, with 13 bases between. CDR3 DNA sequence: TGTGCCAGCAGTTTTGCCAGAGAGGAAAATGAAAAACTGTTTTTT. Its translation is CASSFAREENEKLFF.

The chain employs TRBV3-1 and TRBJ2-2; 9 bases match TRBD2. The germline V gene encodes CDR1 LGHDT and CDR2 YNNKEL (reference sequence). The CDR3 extends over 18 amino acids. Trimming took 0 bases from V and 5 from J; bases not matched to a gene: 10. The CDR3 DNA is TGTGCCAGCAGCCAAGATGTCCGGCGGGAGGGCCGGACCGGGGAGCTGTTTTTT. Translating it yields CASSQDVRREGRTGELFF.